A single sample gave rise to the 16 T cell receptor beta chains below, sequenced in a study of shared clonotypes between healthy human individuals. Using immunoSEQ multiplex PCR, the repertoire was profiled, and TCRdb retains in-frame clones only, with some absent. In the table there are over a million clones, 98% of which are singletons. Sample: naive CD4+ T cells sorted from blood. The subset: CD45RA+ positively selected. The receptors here all came from a man aged 25 to 40 in good health.

CDR3 region: CASSQSQGPTEAFF. The CDR3 region has the DNA TGTGCCAGCAGCCAATCCCAGGGCCCCACTGAAGCTTTCTTT. This chain connects TRBV7-6 to TRBJ1-1; weak D call: TRBD1 (5 bases). Germline-derived CDR1 and CDR2 are SGHVS and FNYEAQ. This CDR3 has 14 residues. V shed 5 bases and J shed 4 bases, with 14 bases lying between them.

The J gene is TRBJ2-1, the V gene TRBV10-3, with TRBD2 identical over 12 bases. The CDR3 consists of 14 residues. V lost 10 bases and J lost 8; bases outside the gene matches: 9. Germline V gene sequence: CDR1 ENHRY, CDR2 SYGVKD. CDR3 sequence reads: CATRLAGARDEQFF. The CDR3 coding sequence is TGTGCCACGAGACTAGCGGGAGCGCGGGATGAGCAGTTCTTC.

As DNA, the CDR3 is TGTGCCAGCTCACCCCGCCCTCTAGCGGGAGTTAAGAATGAGCAGTTCTTC. Amino acids: CASSPRPLAGVKNEQFF. This chain connects TRBV18 to TRBJ2-1, with 10 bases matching TRBD2. The CDR3 totals 17 residues. From germline, CDR1 is KGHSH and CDR2 LQKENI. After removal of 3 bases from V and 7 bases from J, the junction contained 12 bases not matched to a gene.

This clone was observed a single time. The V call is TRBV18, the J call TRBJ2-5; TRBD1 aligns across 7 bases. In germline, CDR1 is KGHSH, CDR2 LQKENI. V was pared by 3 bases and J by 4 bases, with 20 bases of the junction left unmatched. This CDR3 region has 19 residues. CDR3 coding DNA: TGTGCCAGCTCACCTGAGGCGGTTCAGGGGGTTTTTTTCCGAGAGACCCAGTACTTC. Translation gives CASSPEAVQGVFFRETQYF. Together with reference TRBV18 and TRBJ2-5, the CDR3 gives the full variable domain: NAGVMQNPRHLVRRRGQEARLRCSPMKGHSHVYWYRQLPEEGLKFMVYLQKENIIDESGMPKERFSAEFPKEGPSILRIQQVVRGDSAAYFCASSPEAVQGVFFRETQYFGPGTRLLVL.

V gene TRBV6-1 combines with J gene TRBJ2-2; D possibly corresponds to TRBD2 (6 bases). V dropped 6 bases and J dropped 5 bases, with 16 bases sitting between them. Germline CDR1 and CDR2: MNHNS and SASEGT. CDR3 length: 15 amino acids. The CDR3 protein is CASSRGLGATGELFF. The CDR3 nucleotides read TGTGCCAGCAGCCGGGGACTCGGGGCGACCGGGGAGCTGTTTTTT.

The chain couples TRBV7-9 to TRBJ2-2; D not certain. CDR3 size: 17 residues. V was clipped by 1 base and J by 6 bases, with 18 bases between them. The germline CDR1 and CDR2 sequences are SEHNR and FQNEAQ (reference sequence). The DNA of the CDR3 is TGTGCCAGCAGCTTAGTCCTTACGGGCCTCCTGGCCGGGGAGCTGTTTTTT. It encodes CASSLVLTGLLAGELFF.

CDR3 in amino acids: CASSSSWAGNQPQHF. Here the CDR3 DNA reads TGTGCCAGCAGCTCCTCGTGGGCGGGAAATCAGCCCCAGCATTTT. The chain is built from TRBV6-5 and TRBJ1-5; no reliable D call. The V end lost 6 bases, the J end lost 4 bases, and 16 bases lay between the germline ends. The germline V gene encodes CDR1 MNHEY and CDR2 SVGAGI. CDR3 length equals 15 residues.

The rearrangement joins TRBV11-2 to TRBJ2-7, with D possibly being TRBD2 (5 bases). CDR3 size: 14 residues. CDR1 is SGHAT and CDR2 is FQNNGV in the germline V gene. V shed 0 bases and J shed 3 bases, with 9 bases lying between them. In DNA form, the CDR3 reads TGTGCCAGCAGCTTAGATCTCCGGGACTACGAGCAGTACTTC. Translating it yields CASSLDLRDYEQYF.

The chain carries TRBV19 and TRBJ2-2; perhaps TRBD1 as D (5 bases). The CDR3 covers 13 residues. Germline V gene sequence: CDR1 LNHDA, CDR2 SQIVND (reference sequence). Trimming shortened V by 5 bases and J by 4 bases, and 8 bases separated the two germline ends. CDR3 amino acids: CASSPQVTGELFF. The CDR3 nucleotides read TGTGCCAGTAGTCCACAGGTCACCGGGGAGCTGTTTTTT.

This clone was recorded only once. CDR3 protein: CASSKWDRANYGYTF. The CDR3 DNA reads as TGTGCCAGCAGTAAATGGGACAGGGCGAACTATGGCTACACCTTC. The V call is TRBV6-1, the J call TRBJ1-2; 9 bases align to TRBD1. This CDR3 is 15 amino acids long. V dropped 5 bases and J dropped 2; count of bases not matched to a gene: 6. The germline V gene encodes CDR1 MNHNS and CDR2 SASEGT.

This clone was recorded only once. This rearrangement joins TRBV4-1 to TRBJ2-7; TRBD1 or TRBD2 may be the D gene (6 bases each). Germline V gene sequence: CDR1 MGHRA, CDR2 YSYEKL. Trimming pared 0 bases from V and 9 bases from J, leaving 12 bases between. The CDR3 extends over 13 amino acids. CDR3 DNA: TGCGCCAGCAGCCAAGAGGCCAGGGGAGGGCAGTACTTC. It specifies CASSQEARGGQYF.

To note about this clone: Other nucleotide sequences in the sample specify the same CDR3. The chain has TRBV9 and TRBJ2-3; D call uncertain. Trimming stripped 1 base from V and 0 bases from J, with 6 bases between. The CDR3 covers 14 residues. Germline V gene sequence: CDR1 SGDLS, CDR2 YYNGEE. The CDR3 coding sequence is TGTGCCAGCAGCGTATTATCTAGCACAGATACGCAGTATTTT. The encoded protein is CASSVLSSTDTQYF.

This clone was observed once. The V and J genes are TRBV18 and TRBJ2-2; 9 nucleotides align to TRBD1. Germline trimming cut 4 bases from V and 6 bases from J; bases unmatched to any gene: 12. Looked up from germline, CDR1 is KGHSH and CDR2 is LQKENI. CDR3 length: 17 amino acids. The DNA for the CDR3 is TGTGCCAGCTCACGGATTAGCCCCGGACAGGGGTCCGGGGAGCTGTTTTTT. It codes for CASSRISPGQGSGELFF.

V gene TRBV11-2 combines with J gene TRBJ2-5; D ambiguous. Germline V gene lookup returns CDR1 SGHAT and CDR2 FQNNGV. V lost 0 bases to trimming and J lost 4 bases, with 3 bases between them. The CDR3 length is 12 residues. CDR3 loop: CASSLDIETQYF. Written as DNA, the CDR3 is TGTGCCAGCAGCTTAGACATAGAGACCCAGTACTTC.

This rearrangement joins TRBV29-1 to TRBJ1-3; TRBD1 matches at 8 bases. V trimming: 2 bases; J trimming: 4 bases; junction bases outside the gene matches: 10. CDR3 length: 16 amino acids. Germline loops: CDR1 SQVTM, CDR2 ANQGSEA. In nucleotides, the CDR3 is TGCAGCGTTGAAACCCTCCAGGGGGCTAACGGAAACACCATATATTTT. Residues: CSVETLQGANGNTIYF.

The CDR3 sequence: CASRFNRGKTQYF. CDR3 nucleotides: TGTGCCAGCAGGTTCAACAGGGGAAAGACCCAGTACTTC. V gene TRBV6-5 combines with J gene TRBJ2-5; 7 bases match TRBD1. Trimming cost V 6 bases and J 6 bases; bases outside gene matches: 7. Per the germline V gene, CDR1 is MNHEY and CDR2 is SVGAGI. The CDR3 covers 13 residues.